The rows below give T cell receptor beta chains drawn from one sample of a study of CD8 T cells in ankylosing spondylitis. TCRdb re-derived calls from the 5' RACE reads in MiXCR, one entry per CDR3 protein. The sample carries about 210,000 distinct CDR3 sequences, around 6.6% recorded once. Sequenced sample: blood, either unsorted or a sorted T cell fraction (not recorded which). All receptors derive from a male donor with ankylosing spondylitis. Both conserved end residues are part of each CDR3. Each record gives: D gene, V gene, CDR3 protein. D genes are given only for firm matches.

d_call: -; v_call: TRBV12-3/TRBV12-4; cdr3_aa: CASSLAPPGSAEAFF
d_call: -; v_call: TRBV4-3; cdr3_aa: CASSRETLLDTIYF
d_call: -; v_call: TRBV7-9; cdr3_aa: CASSLGGGVGEEQYF
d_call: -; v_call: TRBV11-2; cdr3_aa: CASSLAPGGKNIQYF
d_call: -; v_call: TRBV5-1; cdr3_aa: CASSSRGNYNEQFF
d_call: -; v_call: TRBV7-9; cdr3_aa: CASSLVQAGELFF
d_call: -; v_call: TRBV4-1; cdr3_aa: CASSQVRSGQGGYTF
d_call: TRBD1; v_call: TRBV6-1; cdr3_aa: CASTDQGVYNEQFF
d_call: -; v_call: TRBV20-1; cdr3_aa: CSARDYQGPSDTQYF
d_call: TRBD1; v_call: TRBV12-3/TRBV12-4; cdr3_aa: CASSYPGGQPQHF
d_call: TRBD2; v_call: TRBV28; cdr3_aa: CASSFGGGRYNEQFF
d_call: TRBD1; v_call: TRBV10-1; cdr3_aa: CASSPGQTEEEQYF
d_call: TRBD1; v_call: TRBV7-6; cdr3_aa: CASSPRTGGGGNTIYF
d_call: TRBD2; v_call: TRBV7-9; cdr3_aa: CASSLGGGLPDTYEQYF
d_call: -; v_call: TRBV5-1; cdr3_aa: CASSLVWQGEEWQETQYF
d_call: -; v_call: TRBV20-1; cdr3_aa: CSARRQTEYNEQFF
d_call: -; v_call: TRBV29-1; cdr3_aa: CSVEGTVGGPSYEQYF
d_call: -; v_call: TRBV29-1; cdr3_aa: CSVDAYTGRMAVPQYF
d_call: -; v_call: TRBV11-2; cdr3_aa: CASSLEVPETQYF
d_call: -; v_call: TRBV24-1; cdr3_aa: CATSDPFRVGSGELFF
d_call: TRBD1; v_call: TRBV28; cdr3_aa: CASSPLRDSATEAFF
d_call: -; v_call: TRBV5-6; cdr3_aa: CASSLRPPGEGEQYF
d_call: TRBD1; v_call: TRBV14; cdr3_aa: CASSPTTGGYPTLYGYTF
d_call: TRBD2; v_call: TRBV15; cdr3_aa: CATALGEGAKNIQYF
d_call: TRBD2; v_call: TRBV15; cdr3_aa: CATSPGGRWIGELFF
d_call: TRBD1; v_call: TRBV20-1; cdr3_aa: CCAFKTGRYHSPLHF
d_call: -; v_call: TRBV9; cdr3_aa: CASSASWPGELFF
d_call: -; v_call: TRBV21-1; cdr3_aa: CASSKSPAALTYEQYF
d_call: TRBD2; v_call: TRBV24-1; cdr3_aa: CATSDPGTSGTYEQYF
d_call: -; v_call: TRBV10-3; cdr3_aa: CAISDLNTGELFF
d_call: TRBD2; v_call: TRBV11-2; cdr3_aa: CASSLEGGLAGRYEQYF
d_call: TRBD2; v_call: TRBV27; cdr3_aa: CASSLGASGTNEQFF
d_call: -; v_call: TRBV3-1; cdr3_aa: CASSQDVSDSYNEQFF
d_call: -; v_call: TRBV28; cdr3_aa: CASSLVQFNQPQHF
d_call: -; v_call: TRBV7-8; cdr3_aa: CASSLASRATNEKLFF
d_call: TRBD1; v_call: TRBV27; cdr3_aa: CASSLGQGAYEQYF
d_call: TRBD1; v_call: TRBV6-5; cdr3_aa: CASSSRDSSYNEQFF
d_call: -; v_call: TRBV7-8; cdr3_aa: CASSAGQSSSYEQYF
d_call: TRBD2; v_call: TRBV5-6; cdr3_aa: CASSLRAGAASNEQYF
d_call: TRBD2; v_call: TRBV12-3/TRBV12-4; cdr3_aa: CASSFASVAGVDEQYF
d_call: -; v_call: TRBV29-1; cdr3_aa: CSVEDQASFTDTQNF
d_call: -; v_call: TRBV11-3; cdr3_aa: CASSRIGTDTQYF
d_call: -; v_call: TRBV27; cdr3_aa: CASSLGSDFEQYF
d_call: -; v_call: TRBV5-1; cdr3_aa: CASSLTGFNEQYF
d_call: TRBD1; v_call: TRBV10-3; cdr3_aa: CAISESRGGGADQPQHF
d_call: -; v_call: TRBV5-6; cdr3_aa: CASSLEVNEQFF
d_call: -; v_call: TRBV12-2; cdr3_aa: CASRLAQGNTIYF
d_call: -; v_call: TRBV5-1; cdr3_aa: CASSFRLANEQFF
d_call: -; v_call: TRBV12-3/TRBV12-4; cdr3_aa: CASSPPGARETQYF
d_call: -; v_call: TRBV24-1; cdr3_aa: CATSDPREAYEQYF
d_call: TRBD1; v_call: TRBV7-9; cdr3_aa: CASSLKQGTPSDTQYF
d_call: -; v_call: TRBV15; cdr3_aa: CATSRKRGDYGYTF
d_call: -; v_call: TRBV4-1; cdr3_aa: CASSQFSGANEKLFF
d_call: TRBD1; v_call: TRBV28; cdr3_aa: CASSKPRTGGNVYEQYF
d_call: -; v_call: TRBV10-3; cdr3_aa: CAISGSRDEQFF